The clone carrying this T cell receptor (beta chain) has a handful of counts. The antigen remains undetermined. This sample was included in a study of T-cell memory formation after mild COVID-19. Study summary: Largely, the TCR clusters proved donor specific.

Study conclusions and caveats: SARS-CoV-2 specificity was not confirmed for second-wave clones peaking on day 37. Shrinking CD4+ clones were chiefly CM and EM; CD8+ ones were chiefly EMRA. In pre-infection memory, a portion of responding clones appeared, which suggested that cross-reactive memory joined.

One entry per CDR3 protein results from TCRdb running MiXCR on the 5' RACE reads. The repertoire has about 350,000 distinct CDR3 sequences, over 25% of them found once; the top ten carry roughly 12%. The germline CDR1 and CDR2 sequences are SGHKS and YYEKEE (reference sequence). The CDR3 loop spans 16 amino acids. J lost 7 bases, V lost 4 bases, and 13 bases had no gene match. This chain joins TRBV5-5 and TRBJ2-1; 8 nucleotides align to TRBD1. This TCR was recovered from an adult woman who had mild COVID-19 (a few samples of this study predate the infection). Cell type and time point are not known. The sample comprised PBMCs or a T cell subset sorted from them (not recorded which). CDR3 in amino acids: CASSPDGWTGKNEQFF. CDR3 bases: TGTGCCAGCAGCCCTGACGGTTGGACAGGGAAAAATGAGCAGTTCTTC.